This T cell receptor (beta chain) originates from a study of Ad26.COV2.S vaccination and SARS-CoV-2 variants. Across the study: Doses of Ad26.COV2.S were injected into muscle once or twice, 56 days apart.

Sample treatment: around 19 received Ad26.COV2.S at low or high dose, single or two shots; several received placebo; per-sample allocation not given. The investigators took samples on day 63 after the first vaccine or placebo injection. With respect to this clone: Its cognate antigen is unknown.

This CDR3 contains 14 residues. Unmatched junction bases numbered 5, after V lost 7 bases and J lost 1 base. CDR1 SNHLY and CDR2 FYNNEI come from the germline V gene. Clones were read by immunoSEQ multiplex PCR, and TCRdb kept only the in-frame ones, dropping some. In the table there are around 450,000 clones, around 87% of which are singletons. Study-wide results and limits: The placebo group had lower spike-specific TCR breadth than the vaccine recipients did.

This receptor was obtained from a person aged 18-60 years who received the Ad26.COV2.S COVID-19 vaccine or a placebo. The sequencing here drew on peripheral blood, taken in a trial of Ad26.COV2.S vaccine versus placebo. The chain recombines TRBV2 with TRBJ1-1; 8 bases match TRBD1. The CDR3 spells CASKKGQENTEAFF. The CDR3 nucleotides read TGTGCCAGCAAGAAGGGACAGGAGAACACTGAAGCTTTCTTT.